A single sample gave rise to the 9 T cell receptor beta chains below, sequenced in a study of regulatory T cells in long-lasting Graves disease. The time point here: persistent/refractory GD, antithyroid drugs over 5 years with positive TRAb. Following extraction of RNA from PBMCs, that RNA was used to make the TCR library. HTBI primers from iRepertoire and Arm-PCR of CDR3 regions yielded the TCR beta libraries. Via MiXCR, TCRdb re-called the multiplex PCR reads, giving one row per CDR3 protein. The sample lists 350,000 to 450,000 distinct CDR3 sequences; less than 30% were seen once. The sequences come from peripheral blood mononuclear cells (PBMCs), collected when the disease was refractory, from a patient treated with antithyroid drugs. The receptors shown here come from a woman aged 40 to 50 with Graves disease.

This clonotype was counted at least ten times. The chain joins TRBV20-1 to TRBJ1-5; the D gene is possibly TRBD1 (6 bases). Germline values: CDR1 DFQATT, CDR2 SNEGSKA (reference sequence). V lost 3 bases and J 2 bases, leaving 17 bases between the germline ends. The CDR3 runs 16 residues. CDR3 region: CSARDAEGTRNQPQHF. For the CDR3, the DNA is TGCAGTGCTAGGGACGCGGAGGGGACACGCAATCAGCCCCAGCATTTT.

V gene TRBV18 combines with J gene TRBJ1-2; D gene uncertain. Trimming took off 6 bases at V and 1 base at J, with 9 bases between the two ends. The CDR3 sequence is 13 residues long. Germline CDR1 KGHSH, CDR2 LQKENI. The CDR3 DNA reads TGTGCCAGCTCGCCGACGGATAACTATGGCTACACCTTC. Protein: CASSPTDNYGYTF.

This clonotype was picked up many times. The gene calls are TRBV11-2 and TRBJ1-2; 7 bases are a match to TRBD1. Germline V gene sequence: CDR1 SGHAT, CDR2 FQNNGV. The CDR3 is made up of 13 amino acids. J was trimmed by 3 bases and V by 5 bases; bases with no gene match: 3. In nucleotides, the CDR3 is TGTGCCAGCAGCAACAGGGGATACTATGGCTACACCTTC. It is translated as CASSNRGYYGYTF.

There are a few counts of this clonotype. Here the CDR3 DNA reads TGCAGTGGTCCAGTTCCCATGGGTACTGAAGCTTTCTTT. It is translated as CSGPVPMGTEAFF. The chain is built from TRBV20-1 and TRBJ1-1; D remains ambiguous. Trimming pared 7 bases from V and 5 bases from J, leaving 17 bases between. The germline V gene has CDR1 DFQATT and CDR2 SNEGSKA (reference sequence). The CDR3 totals 13 residues.

This clonotype was seen a handful of times. The chain combines TRBV14 with TRBJ2-7; D uncertain. Looked up from germline, CDR1 is SGHDN and CDR2 is FVKESK. Between the trimmed V and J ends, which lost 0 bases and 2 bases, there was a span of 8 bases. This CDR3 has 14 residues. CDR3 sequence: CASSQDPGPYEQYF. The DNA for the CDR3 is TGTGCCAGCAGCCAAGACCCCGGACCCTACGAGCAGTACTTC.

In its sample, this clonotype was seen a few times. The chain has TRBV6-1 and TRBJ2-2; perhaps D is TRBD1 or TRBD2 (5 bases each). The CDR3 loop spans 15 amino acids. The ends were cut back, 6 bases at V and 4 bases at J, with 15 bases in the middle. Germline CDR1 is MNHNS and CDR2 is SASEGT. The CDR3 sequence is CASSRGGIGTGELFF. The DNA for the CDR3 is TGTGCCAGCAGCCGGGGCGGAATCGGCACCGGGGAGCTGTTTTTT.

The rearrangement joins TRBV28 to TRBJ2-7; no definite D call. Between the trimmed V and J ends, which lost 4 bases and 4 bases, there was a span of 17 bases. Germline V gene lookup returns CDR1 MDHEN and CDR2 SYDVKM. CDR3 length: 15 amino acids. The CDR3 bases are TGTGCCAGCAGTTCAGCCCTCACCAATCGATACGAGCAGTACTTC. This encodes CASSSALTNRYEQYF.

This clonotype was counted at least ten times. The chain has TRBV28 and TRBJ1-5; possible D gene TRBD1, 6 bases. This CDR3 is 15 amino acids long. Per germline, CDR1 MDHEN and CDR2 SYDVKM. Trimming took 7 bases from V and 2 from J, leaving 15 bases between them. CDR3 residues: CASNINRVGNQPQHF. The CDR3 region has the DNA TGTGCCAGCAACATAAACAGGGTTGGCAATCAGCCCCAGCATTTT.

Ten or more counts support this clonotype. The chain couples TRBV20-1 to TRBJ2-7, with D maybe TRBD1 (5 bases). Trimming shortened V by 5 bases and J by 5 bases, and 19 bases separated the two germline ends. CDR1 and CDR2 (germline): DFQATT, SNEGSKA (reference sequence). The CDR3 covers 14 residues. The CDR3 is CSADMRQGFDEQYF. CDR3 DNA sequence: TGCAGTGCTGACATGAGGCAGGGTTTCGACGAGCAGTACTTC.